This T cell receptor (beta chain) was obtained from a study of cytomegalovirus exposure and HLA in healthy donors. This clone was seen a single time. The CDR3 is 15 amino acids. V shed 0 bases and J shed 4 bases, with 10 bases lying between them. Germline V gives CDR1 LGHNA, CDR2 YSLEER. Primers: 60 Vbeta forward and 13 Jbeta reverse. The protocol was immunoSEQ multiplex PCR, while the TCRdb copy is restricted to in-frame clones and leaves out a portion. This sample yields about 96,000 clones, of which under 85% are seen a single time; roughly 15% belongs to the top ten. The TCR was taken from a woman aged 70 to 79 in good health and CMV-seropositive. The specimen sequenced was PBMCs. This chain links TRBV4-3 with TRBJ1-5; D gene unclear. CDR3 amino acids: CASSQDHQINQPQHF. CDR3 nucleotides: TGCGCCAGCAGCCAAGATCATCAAATTAATCAGCCCCAGCATTTT.